Following are 30 T cell receptor beta chains from one sample sequenced in a study of blood T cell repertoires in COVID-19. TCRdb's table, derived via immunoSEQ multiplex PCR, lists solely in-frame clones and lacks some. The table includes 65,000 to 95,000 clones, about nine tenths detected once. Sequencing was performed on peripheral blood. These receptors all stem from a man in his 70s with active or convalescent COVID-19.

This chain uses TRBV7-8 with TRBJ1-5; 8 bases map to TRBD1. Germline values: CDR1 SGHVS, CDR2 FQNEAQ. V shed 1 base, J shed 7 bases, and the junction held 6 bases outside the gene matches. The CDR3 covers 15 residues. The CDR3 loop is CASSLVPGGEQPQHF. CDR3 nucleotides: TGTGCCAGCAGCTTAGTACCAGGGGGCGAGCAGCCCCAGCATTTT.

The chain combines TRBV27 with TRBJ1-2; 9 bases map to TRBD1. CDR3 length: 14 amino acids. CDR1 and CDR2 (germline): MNHEY, SMNVEV (reference sequence). J lost 2 bases, V lost 2 bases, and 0 bases had no gene match. The chain's CDR3 is CASSLGTGNYGYTF. The DNA of the CDR3 is TGTGCCAGCAGTTTAGGGACAGGGAACTATGGCTACACCTTC.

V gene TRBV6-2 or TRBV6-3 combines with J gene TRBJ1-2; TRBD1 might be the D (6 bases). Germline V gene data show CDR1 as MNHEY and CDR2 as SVGEGT. The germline V and J ends were trimmed by 5 bases and 7 bases, with 11 bases remaining between them. The CDR3 is made up of 12 amino acids. This CDR3 reads CASSTRGSGYTF. The DNA of the CDR3 is TGTGCCAGCAGTACCAGGGGTTCTGGCTACACCTTC.

The chain recombines TRBV3-1 (or the pseudogene TRBV3-2) with TRBJ1-3; D is possibly TRBD1 (6 bases). V was pared by 0 bases and J by 4 bases, with 10 bases between. This CDR3 comprises 15 residues. The germline gives CDR1 LGHDT, CDR2 YNNKEL (reference sequence). This chain's CDR3 is CASSQDRTGGNTIYF. The CDR3 region has the DNA TGTGCCAGCAGCCAAGATCGAACAGGGGGAAACACCATATATTTT.

The rearrangement links TRBV11-3 to TRBJ2-1, with TRBD2 matching 8 bases. Germline V gene lookup returns CDR1 SGHNT and CDR2 YENEEA. Trimming took 2 bases from V and 5 from J; bases not matched to a gene: 5. CDR3 length: 15 residues. This chain's CDR3 is CASSLTLAGHNEQFF. The CDR3 region has the DNA TGTGCCAGCAGCTTAACTCTAGCGGGCCACAATGAGCAGTTCTTC.

The chain employs TRBV4-3 and TRBJ1-4; 7 nucleotides align to TRBD1. V lost 4 bases to trimming and J lost 0 bases; unmatched junction nucleotides: 5. The CDR3 covers 16 residues. Germline-derived CDR1 and CDR2 are LGHNA and YSLEER. The CDR3, as DNA: TGCGCCAGCAGCCTGAGGACAGGCTCAACTAATGAAAAACTGTTTTTT. Residues: CASSLRTGSTNEKLFF.

The chain uses TRBV19 and TRBJ1-5; 10 nucleotides align to TRBD1. Germline trimming cut 5 bases from V and 2 bases from J; bases unmatched to any gene: 3. In germline, CDR1 is LNHDA, CDR2 SQIVND (reference sequence). The CDR3 runs to 15 residues. As DNA, the CDR3 is TGTGCCAGTAGTTTAGGGACAGGGGGCAATCAGCCCCAGCATTTT. It specifies CASSLGTGGNQPQHF. Variable domain in full (rest from reference TRBV19 and TRBJ1-5): DGGITQSPKYLFRKEGQNVTLSCEQNLNHDAMYWYRQDPGQGLRLIYYSQIVNDFQKGDIAEGYSVSREKKESFPLTVTSAQKNPTAFYLCASSLGTGGNQPQHFGDGTRLSIL.

The chain carries TRBV11-2 and TRBJ2-1; TRBD1 is a possible D gene (5 bases). The CDR3 is 16 residues long. V dropped 6 bases and J dropped 8 bases, with 23 bases sitting between them. The germline V gene encodes CDR1 SGHAT and CDR2 FQNNGV. For the CDR3, the DNA is TGTGCCAGCAGAACAGCAAGGGGCCCTACCTTCGATGAGCAGTTCTTC. Translated, it gives CASRTARGPTFDEQFF.

This clone occurred a few times. V usage is TRBV7-9 and J usage is TRBJ1-5, with 8 bases matching TRBD1. With 2 bases clipped from V and 0 bases from J, the junction kept 3 bases outside the gene matches. The CDR3 is made up of 16 amino acids. Germline CDR1 reads SEHNR; CDR2 reads FQNEAQ (reference sequence). The CDR3 spells CASSLWTGISNQPQHF. CDR3 bases: TGTGCCAGCAGCTTATGGACAGGGATTAGCAATCAGCCCCAGCATTTT.

This clone was counted only a few times. The chain is built from TRBV6-5 and TRBJ1-4; D ambiguous. This CDR3 is 16 amino acids long. Germline V CDR1 and CDR2: MNHEY, SVGAGI. V was cut by 0 bases and J by 3 bases, with 11 bases left in between. The CDR3 DNA reads as TGTGCCAGCAGTTACTCGTTCGTCCCCTCTAATGAAAAACTGTTTTTT. It is translated as CASSYSFVPSNEKLFF.

This chain uses TRBV6-2 or TRBV6-3 with TRBJ2-2, with D perhaps matching TRBD2 (6 bases). V lost 2 bases to trimming and J lost 5 bases, with 21 bases between them. The CDR3 totals 18 residues. The germline V gene has CDR1 MNHEY and CDR2 SVGEGT. The CDR3 DNA reads TGTGCCAGCAGTTACCTAACGACGGCCGGGGGAGGAACCGGGGAGCTGTTTTTT. Its protein product is CASSYLTTAGGGTGELFF.

This chain links TRBV2 with TRBJ1-5, with D uncertain. V was cut by 6 bases and J by 6 bases, with 15 bases left in between. Germline values: CDR1 SNHLY, CDR2 FYNNEI. The CDR3 loop spans 14 amino acids. The CDR3 DNA sequence: TGTGCCAGCAGGAGGGATACGGTGGGTCAGCCCCAGCATTTT. Its protein is CASRRDTVGQPQHF.

The rearrangement uses TRBV25-1 and TRBJ1-2; D possibly corresponds to TRBD1 (5 bases). CDR1 is MGHDK, CDR2 SYGVNS, per germline. V was clipped by 3 bases and J by 8 bases, with 19 bases between them. The CDR3 is 15 residues long. CDR3 residues: CASSEDRVRDGGYTF. CDR3 coding DNA: TGTGCCAGCAGTGAGGATCGCGTCAGGGATGGCGGCTACACCTTC.

This chain joins TRBV5-4 and TRBJ1-1; a weak D match, TRBD1 (5 bases). The germline V and J ends were trimmed by 4 bases and 4 bases, with 17 bases remaining between them. Germline V CDR1 and CDR2: SGHNT, YYREEE (reference sequence). The CDR3 extends over 15 amino acids. CDR3 residues: CASSPRGGSITEAFF. The CDR3 region has the DNA TGTGCCAGCAGCCCTAGGGGAGGGAGTATCACTGAAGCTTTCTTT.

V and J are TRBV5-4 and TRBJ2-3; D perhaps matches TRBD2 (6 bases). V shed 0 bases and J shed 0 bases, with 8 bases lying between them. This CDR3 region has 15 residues. CDR1 and CDR2 (germline): SGHNT, YYREEE (reference sequence). The CDR3 DNA is TGTGCCAGCAGCTTGGGGGGGGACAGCACAGATACGCAGTATTTT. It yields the protein CASSLGGDSTDTQYF.

This chain links TRBV6-6 with TRBJ2-1; D gene unclear. There are 13 residues in the CDR3. Germline V CDR1 and CDR2: MNHNY, SVGAGI (reference sequence). Deletions cut 0 bases from V and 7 bases from J, with 7 bases between. The CDR3 reads CASSYSSENEQFF. CDR3 sequence (DNA): TGTGCCAGCAGTTACTCGTCCGAGAATGAGCAGTTCTTC.

This clone was counted only a few times. The CDR3 here is CASSSMGQRGYF. CDR3 nucleotides: TGTGCCAGCAGCTCGATGGGACAGCGAGGATATTTT. The gene calls are TRBV11-2 and TRBJ1-3; TRBD1 aligns across 7 bases. Looked up from germline, CDR1 is SGHAT and CDR2 is FQNNGV. The CDR3 runs 12 residues. The V gene end was trimmed by 4 bases and the J gene end by 15 bases; junction bases not matched to a gene: 9.

Turning to this clone: One end of the junction is discordant with germline, which a read error may explain. The sample has other DNA sequences that encode this CDR3 too. The chain has TRBV2 and TRBJ1-5, with D tentatively TRBD1 (5 bases). There are 15 residues in the CDR3. CDR1 is SNHLY, CDR2 FYNNEI, per germline. The CDR3 coding sequence is TGCGCCAGCAGTGGGGGAGATACAAACAATCAGCCCCAGCATTTT. Translated, it gives CASSGGDTNNQPQHF.

This clone was recorded once. This sequence joins TRBV28 and TRBJ1-1; no clear D. Germline V gene sequence: CDR1 MDHEN, CDR2 SYDVKM. The V and J ends lost 2 bases and 2 bases respectively, with 3 bases between them. CDR3 size: 12 residues. CDR3 region: CASSLLNTEAFF. DNA of the CDR3: TGTGCCAGCAGTTTACTTAACACTGAAGCTTTCTTT.

The rearrangement joins TRBV6-2 or TRBV6-3 to TRBJ2-2; 11 bases map to TRBD1. V shed 2 bases, J shed 0 bases, and the junction held 2 bases outside the gene matches. There are 17 residues in the CDR3. Germline V gene sequence: CDR1 MNHEY, CDR2 SVGEGT. The CDR3 region is CASSYRTGGANTGELFF. CDR3 DNA: TGTGCCAGCAGTTACCGGACAGGGGGCGCGAACACCGGGGAGCTGTTTTTT.

This CDR3 is CAISGGQGDTEAFF. As DNA, the CDR3 is TGTGCCATCAGTGGGGGACAGGGAGACACTGAAGCTTTCTTT. The chain recombines TRBV10-3 with TRBJ1-1; 9 nucleotides align to TRBD1. Germline V gene data show CDR1 as ENHRY and CDR2 as SYGVKD. This CDR3 has 14 amino acids. J gave up 3 bases and V 4 bases, and 3 bases lay outside the gene matches.

The V call is TRBV9, the J call TRBJ2-7, with D maybe TRBD1 (6 bases). V was trimmed by 0 bases and J by 3 bases, leaving 10 bases between them. The germline CDR1 and CDR2 sequences are SGDLS and YYNGEE. The CDR3 loop spans 14 amino acids. Here the CDR3 DNA reads TGTGCCAGCAGCGTAGGGCAGGGGAACTACGAGCAGTACTTC. Protein product: CASSVGQGNYEQYF.

The chain uses TRBV4-3 and TRBJ1-1; 8 bases match TRBD1. The CDR3 is 17 amino acids. Germline V CDR1 and CDR2: LGHNA, YSLEER. Trimming took 1 base from V and 4 from J; bases not matched to a gene: 11. The CDR3 DNA is TGCGCCAGCAGCCAAGTATTTGGGACAGGACCCACCACTGAAGCTTTCTTT. It specifies CASSQVFGTGPTTEAFF.

The chain carries TRBV11-2 and TRBJ1-5, with D tentatively TRBD1 (6 bases). Trimming cost V 4 bases and J 7 bases, with 17 bases left between them. The CDR3 consists of 15 residues. Germline CDR1 SGHAT, CDR2 FQNNGV. The CDR3 coding sequence is TGTGCCAGCAGCTGGGGGCAGGGGATGTGGCAGCCCCAGCATTTT. This encodes CASSWGQGMWQPQHF.

The genes are TRBV7-8 and TRBJ1-5; 8 bases line up with TRBD1. The CDR3 extends over 16 amino acids. The V gene end was trimmed by 1 base and the J gene end by 3 bases; junction bases not matched to a gene: 5. The germline V gene has CDR1 SGHVS and CDR2 FQNEAQ. The CDR3 DNA follows: TGTGCCAGCAGCTTAGTGGGCAGGGGGCTCAATCAGCCCCAGCATTTT. Translating gives CASSLVGRGLNQPQHF.

The chain is built from TRBV5-4 and TRBJ2-5; D unresolved. V shed 5 bases and J shed 4 bases, with 9 bases lying between them. This CDR3 spans 12 amino acids. Germline V CDR1 and CDR2: SGHNT, YYREEE (reference sequence). For the CDR3, the DNA is TGTGCCAGCAGTCTGGCCCCAGAGACCCAGTACTTC. Residues: CASSLAPETQYF.

CDR3 protein: CASRAARRGAGNIQYF. Written as DNA, the CDR3 is TGTGCCAGCAGGGCAGCGAGGCGGGGCGCAGGGAACATTCAGTACTTC. The chain has TRBV2 and TRBJ2-4, with a possible D match to TRBD2 (6 bases). Germline-derived CDR1 and CDR2 are SNHLY and FYNNEI. Trimming pared 6 bases from V and 7 bases from J, leaving 22 bases between. The CDR3 length is 16 residues.

The gene calls are TRBV5-6 and TRBJ1-1; TRBD1 matches 7 bases. The ends lost 3 bases at V and 5 bases at J; junction bases unmatched: 4. The germline CDR1 and CDR2 sequences are SGHDT and YYEEEE. CDR3 size: 13 residues. This chain's CDR3 is CASSYQTGTEAFF. The CDR3 DNA sequence: TGTGCCAGCAGCTACCAGACAGGGACTGAAGCTTTCTTT.

This rearrangement joins TRBV6-5 to TRBJ1-2; no firm D call. Germline CDR1 is MNHEY and CDR2 is SVGAGI. This CDR3 comprises 12 residues. Deletions cut 4 bases from V and 6 bases from J, with 9 bases between. The CDR3 loop reads CASSFRGDGYTF. The CDR3 nucleotides are TGTGCCAGCAGTTTCCGTGGAGATGGCTACACCTTC.

This rearrangement joins TRBV7-3 to TRBJ1-1; no clear D gene. CDR1 is SGHTA, CDR2 FQGTGA, per germline. The CDR3 length is 14 residues. V lost 5 bases and J lost 3, with 13 bases in between. The CDR3 sequence is CASSPSRLHTEAFF. CDR3 DNA: TGTGCCAGCAGCCCCTCTCGACTACACACTGAAGCTTTCTTT.